This T cell receptor (beta chain) was documented in a study of T cell repertoires in cytomegalovirus infection. Turning to the study itself: Public TCR beta signatures indicated both CMV infection and matching HLA type.

TCRdb redid the calling of the reads with MiXCR, one entry per CDR3 protein. This sample has some 350,000 distinct CDR3 sequences, with 25% to 30% found just once. V was clipped by 3 bases and J by 1 base; unmatched bases: 6. Germline V gives CDR1 SGHDT, CDR2 YYEEEE. The CDR3 contains 15 residues. Findings and caveats of the study: Carriage of CMV together with the relevant HLA was identifiable through cumulative public TCR beta family frequency.

To note about this clonotype: The antigen remains undetermined.

The TCR sequence derives from a human donor in good health (CMV status not recorded). Some clones in this sample may be carry-over from other donors' samples. The source material was cultured PBMCs, sampled from culture after CMV antigen stimulation. V and J are TRBV5-6 and TRBJ1-1, with 7 bases fitting TRBD1. CDR3 sequence reads: CASSSLDRANTEAFF. CDR3 DNA sequence: TGTGCCAGCAGCTCACTTGACAGGGCGAACACTGAAGCTTTCTTT.